Listed below are T cell receptor beta chains from one sample, sequenced in a study of cytomegalovirus exposure and HLA in healthy donors. The assay was immunoSEQ multiplex PCR, and TCRdb's table has in-frame clones only and misses some. The sample yields about 130,000 clones, 78% seen once. The sample consisted of PBMCs. These receptors were obtained from a woman between 40 and 50 years old in good health and CMV-seronegative. The CDR3 runs from the conserved cysteine through the conserved F or W.

cdr3_length,v_call,j_call,cdr3_aa
13,TRBV7-2,TRBJ2-5,CASSLGVQGTQYF
12,TRBV21-1,TRBJ1-2,CASSNRVYGYTF
15,TRBV7-3,TRBJ2-2,CASSTQGTGTGELFF
14,TRBV19,TRBJ1-1,CASSIQPPDTEAFF
14,TRBV6-5,TRBJ1-2,CASSNMRGRDGYTF
14,TRBV6-1,TRBJ2-5,CASSAPSRGETQYF
15,TRBV6-5,TRBJ2-2,CASSLGRLQAGELFF
16,TRBV5-5,TRBJ1-5,CASSSWPNREGQPQHF
13,TRBV10-1,TRBJ2-7,CASSEKLSYEQYF
16,TRBV15,TRBJ2-1,CATSKTSAGLDNEQFF
14,TRBV2,TRBJ1-2,CASSEGQTSYGYTF
16,TRBV14,TRBJ2-3,CASSHRGGLGLDTQYF
13,TRBV29-1,TRBJ1-4,CSVGQGFNEKLFF
19,TRBV7-2,TRBJ2-6,CASSPTSGGPFSGANGLTF
13,TRBV6-5,TRBJ2-7,CASSVARGNEQYF
17,TRBV6-1,TRBJ1-1,CASSGGTGAFMNTEAFF
13,TRBV2,TRBJ1-5,CASSEGRGQPQHF
15,TRBV5-1,TRBJ1-4,CASSLQGITNEKLFF
13,TRBV5-1,TRBJ2-3,CASSSPGGDTQYF
14,TRBV6-1,TRBJ1-3,CASTKGQNSNTIYF
13,TRBV29-1,TRBJ1-3,CSVRTGSGNTIYF
14,TRBV6-1,TRBJ1-5,CASSEVSHNQPQHF
14,TRBV10-2,TRBJ1-5,CASSAEERGRPQHF
13,TRBV5-4,TRBJ2-5,CASSSGVQETQYF
15,TRBV4-1,TRBJ1-2,CASSQDMTTNYGYTF
13,TRBV19,TRBJ1-4,CASSIHGDEKLFF
14,TRBV7-9,TRBJ2-7,CASSLSAGPVGQYF
16,TRBV28,TRBJ1-2,CASSFWAAGFNYGYTF
13,TRBV6-5,TRBJ2-7,CASSRSGGHEQYF
16,TRBV13,TRBJ2-5,CASSLVKDGEAETQYF
13,TRBV10-1,TRBJ2-3,CATGQTSTDTQYF
15,TRBV14,TRBJ2-1,CASSQAERTYNEQFF
11,TRBV5-1,TRBJ1-1,CASSITGEAFF
16,TRBV29-1,TRBJ1-5,CSQQFSPGQGYQPQHF
11,TRBV30,TRBJ2-3,CAWTSDATQYF
14,TRBV28,TRBJ2-7,CASSLGALSYEQYF
13,TRBV19,TRBJ1-5,CASGQGFNQPQHF
12,TRBV6-1,TRBJ1-4,CASSRVEEKLFF
17,TRBV10-3,TRBJ2-6,CAIRGTGQEAGANVLTF
21,TRBV28,TRBJ2-5,CASSLGWAASRGGPGQETQYF
13,TRBV27,TRBJ2-3,CASSRGGTDTQYF
17,TRBV2,TRBJ2-3,CASSESASGRGTDTQYF
16,TRBV7-3,TRBJ2-1,CASSLQGLSSYNEQFF
12,TRBV28,TRBJ2-2,CASRRGTGELFF
15,TRBV6-1,TRBJ2-7,CASTTLAGVFYEQYF
16,TRBV21-1,TRBJ1-3,CASSKGGGSPGNTIYF
16,TRBV18,TRBJ1-4,CASSPGQNSGNEKLFF
14,TRBV27,TRBJ2-2,CASKPDRVPGELFF
14,TRBV2,TRBJ2-6,CASNRASGANVLTF
18,TRBV25-1,TRBJ1-2,CASSEYKVAGRSLNGYTF